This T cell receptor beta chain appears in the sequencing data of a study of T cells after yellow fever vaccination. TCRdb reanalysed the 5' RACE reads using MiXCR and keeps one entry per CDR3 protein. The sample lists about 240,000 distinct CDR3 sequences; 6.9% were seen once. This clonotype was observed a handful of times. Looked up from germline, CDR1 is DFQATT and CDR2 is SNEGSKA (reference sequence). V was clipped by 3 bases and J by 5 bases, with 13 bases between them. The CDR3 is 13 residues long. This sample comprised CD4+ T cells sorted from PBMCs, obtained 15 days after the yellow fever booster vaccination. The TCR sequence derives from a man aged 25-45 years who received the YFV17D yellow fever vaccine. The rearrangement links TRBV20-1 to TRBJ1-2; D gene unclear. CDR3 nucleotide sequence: TGCAGTGCTAGCTCGCAGGTTCTGTATGGCTACACCTTC. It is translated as CSASSQVLYGYTF.